The entry that follows covers one TCR beta chain sequence. Original data processing: The assay estimated nucleated cells by amplifying reference gene primers. Profiling relied on immunoSEQ multiplex PCR, and the TCRdb table lists in-frame clones only, not all of them. That table supplies the V and J calls and clone size; D and trimming were determined from the DNA. Of roughly 230,000 clones in the sample, roughly 80% were seen once. This record belongs to a study of blood T cell repertoires in COVID-19. Study-wide background: Nucleic acid was either cDNA or gDNA, and it came from T cells, B-cell-depleted T cells, or PBMCs.

V lost 5 bases to trimming and J lost 5 bases; unmatched junction nucleotides: 5. This CDR3 comprises 14 residues. In germline, CDR1 is SGHTA, CDR2 FQGNSA. This sequence joins TRBV7-2 and TRBJ2-7, with 11 bases matching TRBD2. Sequenced sample: peripheral blood. The TCR comes from an elderly woman with acute or convalescent COVID-19. CDR3 sequence: CASSPLAGGNEQYF. CDR3 sequence (DNA): TGTGCCAGCAGCCCTCTAGCGGGGGGTAACGAGCAGTACTTC.